This entry concerns a single TCR beta chain. It has no known antigen specificity. No much larger clonotype is one base removed from it; base qualities were not supplied. From its cysteine to its phenylalanine, the CDR3 spans 16 amino acids. The read is trimmed to its CDR3 DNA, 48 bases read in frame from base 1. CDR1 LGHNA and CDR2 YNFKEQ were looked up in the germline V gene. A distance of 16 bases separates the germline ends of V and J, which lose 0 bases and 7 bases respectively. This record belongs to a study of shared T cell receptors in the human thymus (dated by TCRdb to about 2021). Some background on the complete study: The study examined how the human thymus generates shared, self-reactive T-cell receptor alpha chains.

Library generation was performed with the immunoSEQ multiplex PCR assay. TCRdb stores this immuneACCESS table with in-frame sequences only. Part of the clones is absent; in the studies checked, under half of the shortfall reflects unresolved V genes, and no reason is known for the rest. This sample has just under 550,000 clones in its table, and more than 75% of those were observed once. Of the sample, about 0.014% falls within the top ten clones. The data were also submitted as part of a second study, on human thymus T cells. The second study also describes: Donors were immunologically healthy infants undergoing open corrective cardiac surgery for congenital heart defects in Finland. The thymus tissue came from surgical resects taken out during corrective cardiac surgery. Usage of V and J gene segments appeared to be biased in both the thymic and the peripheral blood repertoires. Highly overlapping thymic TCR repertoires among unrelated individuals were reported in the related research. The study used eight infant thymus samples plus four related peripheral blood samples to characterize TCR alpha and beta repertoires. The infant donors were about 6 to 244 days old, and the cohort included about 6 males and two females. Thymocytes were released mechanically from tissue and stored at -70 °C as pellets of 10-30 million cells. A QIAsymphony instrument was used to extract genomic DNA from frozen cell pellets. TCRB and TCRAD loci were amplified from a standardized quantity of quality-controlled genomic DNA using the immunoSEQ multiplex PCR assay. The amplicons spanned the V(D)J region and were long enough to cover the CDR3 and allow V and J genes to be identified. Through the commercial immunoSEQ service, the amplicons were sequenced on an Illumina platform. Corrections for primer bias and sequencing errors followed previously described methods, while TCRAD and TCRB definitions were based on the IMGT database. The repertoires were analysed using immunoSEQ Analyzer 3.0 and VDJTools for basic statistics, V/J segment usage, diversity estimates, rarefaction and pairwise overlap. Chao1, ChaoE, Efron-Thisted, Shannon and inverse Simpson indices were used to estimate diversity, which was also estimated on datasets down-sampled to the smallest sample. Repertoire overlap was determined by strict matching of CDR3 nucleotide sequence, V gene and J gene, and Jaccard-based multidimensional scaling clustering was applied. On average, thymus samples gave 650,000 to 1,000,000 unique TCRB clonotypes, whereas blood samples gave roughly 86,000.

This receptor chain uses TRBV4-2 and TRBJ2-1, and possibly TRBD2, on 7 matching bases. The sample consisted of thymocytes. This TCR was recovered from a boy under three years old with a congenital heart defect. Donor details come from another sample of the same person, matched by shared clones. CDR3 reads: CASSQEGGGPGNEQFF. The DNA sequence is given as TGTGCCAGCAGCCAAGAGGGAGGGGGGCCGGGGAATGAGCAGTTCTTC.